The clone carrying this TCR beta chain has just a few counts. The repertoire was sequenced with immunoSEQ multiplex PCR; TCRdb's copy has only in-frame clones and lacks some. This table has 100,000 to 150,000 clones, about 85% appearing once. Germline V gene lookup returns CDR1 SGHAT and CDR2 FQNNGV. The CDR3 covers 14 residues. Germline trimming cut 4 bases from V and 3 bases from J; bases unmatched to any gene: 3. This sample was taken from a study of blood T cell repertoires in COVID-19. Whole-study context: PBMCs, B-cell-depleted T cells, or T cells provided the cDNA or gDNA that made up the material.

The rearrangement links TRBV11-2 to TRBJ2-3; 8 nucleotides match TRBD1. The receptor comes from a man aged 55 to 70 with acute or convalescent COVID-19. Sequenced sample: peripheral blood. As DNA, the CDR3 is TGTGCCAGCAGCTACCGACAGGGGACAGATACGCAGTATTTT. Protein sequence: CASSYRQGTDTQYF.